The clone carrying this TCR beta chain was counted ten times or more. This record comes from a study of CD8 T cells in ankylosing spondylitis. V lost 5 bases to trimming and J lost 2 bases, with 13 bases between them. Germline values: CDR1 SQVTM, CDR2 ANQGSEA. CDR3 size: 14 residues. TCRdb re-called the 5' RACE reads with MiXCR, one entry per CDR3 protein. This sample has about 140,000 distinct CDR3 sequences, with 7% to 8% found just once. The origin of this receptor is a female donor with ankylosing spondylitis or in good health (not recorded which). The gene calls are TRBV29-1 and TRBJ2-1; D uncertain. Material for sequencing was blood, either unsorted or a sorted T cell fraction (not recorded which). The CDR3 DNA sequence: TGCAGCGTTACGAGGCAACGCCCCTACAATGAGCAGTTCTTC. Translated: CSVTRQRPYNEQFF.